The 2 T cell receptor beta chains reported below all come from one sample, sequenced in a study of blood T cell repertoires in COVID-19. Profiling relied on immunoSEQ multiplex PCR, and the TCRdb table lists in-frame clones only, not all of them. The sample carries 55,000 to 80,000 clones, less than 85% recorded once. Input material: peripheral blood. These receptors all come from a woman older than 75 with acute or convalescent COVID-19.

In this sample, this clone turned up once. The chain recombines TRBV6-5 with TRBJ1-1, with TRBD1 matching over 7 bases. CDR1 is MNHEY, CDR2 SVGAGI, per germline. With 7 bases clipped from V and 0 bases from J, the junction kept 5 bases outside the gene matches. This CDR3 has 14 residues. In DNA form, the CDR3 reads TGTGCCAGCAACCTACAGGGGATGAACACTGAAGCTTTCTTT. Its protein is CASNLQGMNTEAFF.

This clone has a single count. Here the CDR3 reads CASSPWTSGRGETQYF. The CDR3 bases are TGTGCCAGCAGCCCTTGGACTAGCGGGAGAGGGGAGACCCAGTACTTC. The rearrangement links TRBV6-2 or TRBV6-3 to TRBJ2-5, with TRBD2 identical over 13 bases. Trimming cost V 6 bases and J 5 bases; bases outside gene matches: 9. The germline V gene has CDR1 MNHEY and CDR2 SVGEGT. There are 16 residues in the CDR3.